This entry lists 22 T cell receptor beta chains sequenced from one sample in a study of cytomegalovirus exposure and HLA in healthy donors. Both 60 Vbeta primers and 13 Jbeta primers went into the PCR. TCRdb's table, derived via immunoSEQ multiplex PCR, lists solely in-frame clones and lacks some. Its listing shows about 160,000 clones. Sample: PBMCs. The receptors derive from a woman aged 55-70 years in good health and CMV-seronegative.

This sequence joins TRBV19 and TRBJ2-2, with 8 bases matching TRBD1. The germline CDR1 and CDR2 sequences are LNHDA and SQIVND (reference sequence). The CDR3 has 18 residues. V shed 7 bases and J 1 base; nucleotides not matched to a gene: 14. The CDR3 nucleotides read TGTGCCAGTACCTTCCTTCAGGGGGCCGGGTTGAACACCGGGGAGCTGTTTTTT. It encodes CASTFLQGAGLNTGELFF.

CDR3 region: CASSLHGGRNTGELFF. The CDR3 DNA reads as TGTGCCAGCAGCTTACACGGCGGAAGAAACACCGGGGAGCTGTTTTTT. This chain joins TRBV7-2 and TRBJ2-2; D ambiguous. The CDR3 covers 16 residues. Germline CDR1 SGHTA, CDR2 FQGNSA. V lost 2 bases to trimming and J lost 2 bases, with 12 bases between them.

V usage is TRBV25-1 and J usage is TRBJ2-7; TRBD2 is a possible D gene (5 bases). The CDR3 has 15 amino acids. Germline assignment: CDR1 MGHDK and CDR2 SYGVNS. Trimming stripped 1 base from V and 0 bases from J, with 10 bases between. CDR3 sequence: CASSESDAGSYEQYF. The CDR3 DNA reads TGTGCCAGCAGTGAATCAGACGCGGGCTCCTACGAGCAGTACTTC.

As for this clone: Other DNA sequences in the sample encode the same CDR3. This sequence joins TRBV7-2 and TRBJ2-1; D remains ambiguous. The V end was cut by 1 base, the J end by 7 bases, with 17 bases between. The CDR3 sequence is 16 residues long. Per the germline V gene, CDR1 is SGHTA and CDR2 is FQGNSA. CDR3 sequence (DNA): TGTGCCAGCAGCTTAGGGGTGTCTAGTTCTTTGAATGAGCAGTTCTTC. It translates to CASSLGVSSSLNEQFF.

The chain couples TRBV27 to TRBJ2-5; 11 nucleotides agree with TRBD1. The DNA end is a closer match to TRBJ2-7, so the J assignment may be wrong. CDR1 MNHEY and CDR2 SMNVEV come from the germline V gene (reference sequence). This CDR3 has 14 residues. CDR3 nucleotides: TGTGCCAGCAGTAGGGACAGGGGGGGCTACGAGCAGTACTTC. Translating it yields CASSRDRGGYEQYF.

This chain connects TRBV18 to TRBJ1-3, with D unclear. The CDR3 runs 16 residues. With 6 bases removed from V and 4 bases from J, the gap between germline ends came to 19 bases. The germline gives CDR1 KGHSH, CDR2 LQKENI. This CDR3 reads CASSLLLPGSGNTIYF. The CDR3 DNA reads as TGTGCCAGCTCCCTACTGCTTCCGGGATCCGGAAACACCATATATTTT.

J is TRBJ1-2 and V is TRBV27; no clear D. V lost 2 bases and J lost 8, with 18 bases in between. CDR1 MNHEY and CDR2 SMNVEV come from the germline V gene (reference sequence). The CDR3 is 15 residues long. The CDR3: CASSLEDPQIGGYTF. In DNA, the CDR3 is TGTGCCAGCAGTTTAGAAGACCCCCAAATCGGGGGCTACACCTTC.

The CDR3 reads CASSQGGASSTDTQYF. As DNA, the CDR3 is TGCGCCAGCAGCCAAGGCGGGGCGTCTAGCACAGATACGCAGTATTTT. This chain uses TRBV4-3 with TRBJ2-3, with D perhaps TRBD2 (6 bases). Germline loops: CDR1 LGHNA, CDR2 YSLEER. The CDR3 runs to 16 residues. V lost 1 base and J 0 bases, leaving 11 bases between the germline ends.

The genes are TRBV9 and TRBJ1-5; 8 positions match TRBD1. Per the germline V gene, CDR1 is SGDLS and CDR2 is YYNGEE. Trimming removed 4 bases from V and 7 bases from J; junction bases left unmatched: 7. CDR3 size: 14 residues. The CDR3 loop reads CASSIGQGAQPQHF. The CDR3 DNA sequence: TGTGCCAGCAGCATAGGACAGGGTGCCCAGCCCCAGCATTTT. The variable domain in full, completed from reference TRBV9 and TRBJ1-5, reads DSGVTQTPKHLITATGQRVTLRCSPRSGDLSVYWYQQSLDQGLQFLIQYYNGEERAKGNILERFSAQQFPDLHSELNLSSLELGDSALYFCASSIGQGAQPQHFGDGTRLSIL.

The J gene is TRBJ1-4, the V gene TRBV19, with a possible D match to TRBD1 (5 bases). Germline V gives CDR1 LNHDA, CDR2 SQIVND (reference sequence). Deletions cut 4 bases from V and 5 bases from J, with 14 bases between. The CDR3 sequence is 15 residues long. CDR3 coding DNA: TGTGCCAGTAGTACCCGGAGGGGCCACAATGAAAAACTGTTTTTT. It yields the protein CASSTRRGHNEKLFF. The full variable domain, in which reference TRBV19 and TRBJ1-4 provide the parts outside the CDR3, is DGGITQSPKYLFRKEGQNVTLSCEQNLNHDAMYWYRQDPGQGLRLIYYSQIVNDFQKGDIAEGYSVSREKKESFPLTVTSAQKNPTAFYLCASSTRRGHNEKLFFGSGTQLSVL.

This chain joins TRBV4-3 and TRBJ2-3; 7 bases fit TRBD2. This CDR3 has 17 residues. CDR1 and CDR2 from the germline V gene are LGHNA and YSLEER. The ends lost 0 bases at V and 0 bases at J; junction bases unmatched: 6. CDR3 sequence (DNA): TGCGCCAGCAGCCAAGATTTGAGACTAGCCAGCACAGATACGCAGTATTTT. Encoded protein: CASSQDLRLASTDTQYF.

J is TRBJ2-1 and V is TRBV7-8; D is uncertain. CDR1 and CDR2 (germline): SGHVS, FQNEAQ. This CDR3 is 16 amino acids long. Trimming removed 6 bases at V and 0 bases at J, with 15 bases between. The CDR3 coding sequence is TGTGCCAGCAGTCGCTCAGGATACAGCTCCTACAATGAGCAGTTCTTC. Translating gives CASSRSGYSSYNEQFF.

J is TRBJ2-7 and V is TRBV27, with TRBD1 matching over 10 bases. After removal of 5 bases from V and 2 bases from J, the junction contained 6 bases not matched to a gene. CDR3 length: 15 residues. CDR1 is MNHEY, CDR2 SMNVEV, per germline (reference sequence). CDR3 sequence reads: CASSLTGQGAYEQYF. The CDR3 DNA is TGTGCCAGCAGTCTCACCGGACAGGGGGCCTACGAGCAGTACTTC.

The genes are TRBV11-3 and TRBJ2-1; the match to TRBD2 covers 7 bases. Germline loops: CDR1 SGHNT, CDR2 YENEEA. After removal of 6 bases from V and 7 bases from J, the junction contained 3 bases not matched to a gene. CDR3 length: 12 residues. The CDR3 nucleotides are TGTGCCAGCAGTACCGGGGGGAATGAGCAGTTCTTC. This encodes CASSTGGNEQFF.

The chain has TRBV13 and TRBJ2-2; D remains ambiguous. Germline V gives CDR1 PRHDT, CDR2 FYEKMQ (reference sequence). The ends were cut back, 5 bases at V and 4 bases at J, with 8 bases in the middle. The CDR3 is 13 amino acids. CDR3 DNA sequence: TGTGCCAGCAGCCCCCCATCCACCGGGGAGCTGTTTTTT. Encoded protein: CASSPPSTGELFF. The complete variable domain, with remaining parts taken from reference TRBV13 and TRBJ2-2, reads AAGVIQSPRHLIKEKRETATLKCYPIPRHDTVYWYQQGPGQDPQFLISFYEKMQSDKGSIPDRFSAQQFSDYHSELNMSSLELGDSALYFCASSPPSTGELFFGEGSRLTVL.

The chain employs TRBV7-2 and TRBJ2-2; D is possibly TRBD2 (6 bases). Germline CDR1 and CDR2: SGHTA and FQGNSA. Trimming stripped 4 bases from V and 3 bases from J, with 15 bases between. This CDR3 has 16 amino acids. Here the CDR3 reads CASSWNGRGDTGELFF. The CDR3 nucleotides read TGTGCCAGCAGCTGGAATGGGCGGGGAGACACCGGGGAGCTGTTTTTT.

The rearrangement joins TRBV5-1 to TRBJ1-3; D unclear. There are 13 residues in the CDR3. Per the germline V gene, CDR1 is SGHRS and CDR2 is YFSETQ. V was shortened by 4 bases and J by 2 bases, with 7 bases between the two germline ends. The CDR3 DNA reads TGCGCCAGCAGCCAACAGACTGGAAACACCATATATTTT. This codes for CASSQQTGNTIYF.

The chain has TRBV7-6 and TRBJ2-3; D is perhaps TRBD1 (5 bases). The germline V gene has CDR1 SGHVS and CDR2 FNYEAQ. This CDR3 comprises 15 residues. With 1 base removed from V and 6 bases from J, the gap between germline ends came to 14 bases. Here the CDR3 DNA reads TGTGCCAGCAGCTTAGTGGGGCCCGAGGTGGATACGCAGTATTTT. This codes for CASSLVGPEVDTQYF.

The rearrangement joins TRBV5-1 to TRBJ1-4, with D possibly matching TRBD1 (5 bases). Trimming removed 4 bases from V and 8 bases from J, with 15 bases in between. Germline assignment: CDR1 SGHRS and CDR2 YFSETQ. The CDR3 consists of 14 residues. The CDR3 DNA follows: TGCGCCAGCAGCCCGGTGCGGGGCGAAGAAAAACTGTTTTTT. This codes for CASSPVRGEEKLFF.

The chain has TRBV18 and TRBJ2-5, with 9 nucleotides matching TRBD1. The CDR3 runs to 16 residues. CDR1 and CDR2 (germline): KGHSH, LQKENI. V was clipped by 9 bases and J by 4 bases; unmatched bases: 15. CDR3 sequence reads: CASRNPGQGSSETQYF. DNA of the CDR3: TGTGCCAGTCGCAACCCGGGACAGGGCTCCTCAGAGACCCAGTACTTC.

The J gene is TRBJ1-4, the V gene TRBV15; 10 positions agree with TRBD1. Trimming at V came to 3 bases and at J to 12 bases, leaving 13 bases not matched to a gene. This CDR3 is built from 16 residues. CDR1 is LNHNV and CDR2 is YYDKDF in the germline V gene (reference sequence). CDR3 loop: CATSRQGQGLMKELFF. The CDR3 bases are TGTGCCACCAGCAGGCAGGGACAGGGGTTAATGAAGGAACTGTTTTTT.

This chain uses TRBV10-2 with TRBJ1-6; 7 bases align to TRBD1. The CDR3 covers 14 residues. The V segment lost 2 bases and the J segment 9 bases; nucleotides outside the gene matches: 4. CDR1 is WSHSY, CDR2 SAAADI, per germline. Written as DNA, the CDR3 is TGCGCCAGCAGTGAGACAGGGGCTTTTTCACCCCTCCACTTT. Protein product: CASSETGAFSPLHF.